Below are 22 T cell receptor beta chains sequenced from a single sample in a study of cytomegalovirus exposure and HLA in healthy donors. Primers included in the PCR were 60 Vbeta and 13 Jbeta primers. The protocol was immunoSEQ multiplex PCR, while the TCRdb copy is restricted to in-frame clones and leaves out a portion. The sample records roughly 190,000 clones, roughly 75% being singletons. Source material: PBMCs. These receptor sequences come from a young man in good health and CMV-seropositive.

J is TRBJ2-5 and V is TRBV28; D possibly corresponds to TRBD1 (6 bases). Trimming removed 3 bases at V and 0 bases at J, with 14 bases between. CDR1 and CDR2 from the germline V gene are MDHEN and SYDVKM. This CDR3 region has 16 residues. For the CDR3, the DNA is TGTGCCAGCAGTTTGGGGGCAGCTCCGTACCAAGAGACCCAGTACTTC. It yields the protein CASSLGAAPYQETQYF.

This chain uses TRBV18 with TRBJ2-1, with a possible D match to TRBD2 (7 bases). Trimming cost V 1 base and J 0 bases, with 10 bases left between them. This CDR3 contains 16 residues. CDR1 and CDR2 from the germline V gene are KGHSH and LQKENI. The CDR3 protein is CASSPRGGGSYNEQFF. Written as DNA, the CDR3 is TGTGCCAGCTCACCACGGGGGGGCGGCTCCTACAATGAGCAGTTCTTC.

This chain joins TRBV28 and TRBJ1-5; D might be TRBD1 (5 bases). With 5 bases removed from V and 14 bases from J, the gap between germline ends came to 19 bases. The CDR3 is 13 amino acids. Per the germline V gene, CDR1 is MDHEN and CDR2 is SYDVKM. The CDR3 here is CASSPPKIRVEHF. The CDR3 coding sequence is TGTGCCAGCAGTCCTCCGAAAATCAGGGTGGAGCATTTT.

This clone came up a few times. Written as DNA, the CDR3 is TGTGCCAGCAGTGCCAAAGACAGGGGAGTGAGGCAGCCCCAGCATTTT. Its protein is CASSAKDRGVRQPQHF. The rearrangement uses TRBV6-1 and TRBJ1-5, with 8 bases that match TRBD1. V dropped 4 bases and J dropped 7; count of bases not matched to a gene: 12. Germline CDR1 and CDR2: MNHNS and SASEGT. The CDR3 sequence is 16 residues long.

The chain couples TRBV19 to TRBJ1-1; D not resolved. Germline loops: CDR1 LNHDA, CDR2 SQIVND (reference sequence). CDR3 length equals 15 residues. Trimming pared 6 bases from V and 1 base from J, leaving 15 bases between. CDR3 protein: CASRMAATGNTEAFF. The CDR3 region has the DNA TGTGCCAGTAGGATGGCCGCGACGGGGAACACTGAAGCTTTCTTT. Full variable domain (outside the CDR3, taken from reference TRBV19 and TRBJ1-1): DGGITQSPKYLFRKEGQNVTLSCEQNLNHDAMYWYRQDPGQGLRLIYYSQIVNDFQKGDIAEGYSVSREKKESFPLTVTSAQKNPTAFYLCASRMAATGNTEAFFGQGTRLTVV.

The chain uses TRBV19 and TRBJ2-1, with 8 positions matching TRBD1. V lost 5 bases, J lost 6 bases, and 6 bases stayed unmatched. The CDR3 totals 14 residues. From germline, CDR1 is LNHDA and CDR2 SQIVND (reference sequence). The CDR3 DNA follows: TGTGCCAGTAGTCAGGACAGGGCGGCCAATGAGCAGTTCTTC. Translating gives CASSQDRAANEQFF.

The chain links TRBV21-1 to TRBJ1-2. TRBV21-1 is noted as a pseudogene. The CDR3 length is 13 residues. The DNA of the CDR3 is TGTGCCAGCAGCCCCCAAGAGGTAGAGGGCTACACCTTC. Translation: CASSPQEVEGYTF.

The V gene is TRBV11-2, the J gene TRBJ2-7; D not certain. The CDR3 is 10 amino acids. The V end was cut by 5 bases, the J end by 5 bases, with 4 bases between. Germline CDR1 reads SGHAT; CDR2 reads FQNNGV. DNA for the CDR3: TGTGCCAGCAGCCGAGACGAGCAGTACTTC. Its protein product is CASSRDEQYF.

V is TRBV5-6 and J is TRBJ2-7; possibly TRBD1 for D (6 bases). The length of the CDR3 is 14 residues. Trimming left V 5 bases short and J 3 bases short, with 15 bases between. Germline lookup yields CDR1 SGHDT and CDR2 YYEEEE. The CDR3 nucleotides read TGTGCCAGCAGTCTCGGGACATCTGGCTACGAGCAGTACTTC. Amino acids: CASSLGTSGYEQYF.

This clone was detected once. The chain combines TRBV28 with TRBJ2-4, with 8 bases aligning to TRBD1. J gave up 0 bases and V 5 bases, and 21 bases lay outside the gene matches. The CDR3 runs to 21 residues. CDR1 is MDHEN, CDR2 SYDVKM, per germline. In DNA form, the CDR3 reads TGTGCCAGCAGTATCCCTGCAGGTGGGACAGGCCTTTCTCTAGCCAAAAACATTCAGTACTTC. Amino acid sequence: CASSIPAGGTGLSLAKNIQYF.

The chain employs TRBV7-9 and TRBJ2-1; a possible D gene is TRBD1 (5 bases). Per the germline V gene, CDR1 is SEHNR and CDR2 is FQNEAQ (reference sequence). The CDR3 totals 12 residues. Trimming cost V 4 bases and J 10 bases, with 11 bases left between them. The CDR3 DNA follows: TGTGCCAGCAGCTCCTTGCAGGGCGAGCAGTTCTTC. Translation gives CASSSLQGEQFF.

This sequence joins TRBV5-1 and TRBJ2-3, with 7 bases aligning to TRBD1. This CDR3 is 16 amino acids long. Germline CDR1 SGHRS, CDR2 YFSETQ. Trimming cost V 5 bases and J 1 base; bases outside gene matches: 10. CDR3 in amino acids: CASRLGPGQRTDTQYF. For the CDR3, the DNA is TGCGCCAGCAGACTAGGCCCGGGACAGCGCACAGATACGCAGTATTTT. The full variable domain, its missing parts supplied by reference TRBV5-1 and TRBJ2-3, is KAGVTQTPRYLIKTRGQQVTLSCSPISGHRSVSWYQQTPGQGLQFLFEYFSETQRNKGNFPGRFSGRQFSNSRSEMNVSTLELGDSALYLCASRLGPGQRTDTQYFGPGTRLTVL.

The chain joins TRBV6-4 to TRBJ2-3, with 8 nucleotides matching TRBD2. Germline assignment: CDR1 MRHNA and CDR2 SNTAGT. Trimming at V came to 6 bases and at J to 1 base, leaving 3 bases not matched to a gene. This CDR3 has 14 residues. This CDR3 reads CASRAGEGTDTQYF. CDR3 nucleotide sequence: TGTGCCAGCAGAGCGGGAGAAGGCACAGATACGCAGTATTTT.

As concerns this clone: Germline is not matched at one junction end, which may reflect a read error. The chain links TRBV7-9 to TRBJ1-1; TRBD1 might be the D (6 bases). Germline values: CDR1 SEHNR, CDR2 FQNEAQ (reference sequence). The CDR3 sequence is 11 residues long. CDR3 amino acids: CSSSLGTEAFF. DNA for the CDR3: TGTTCCAGCAGCTTAGGGACAGAAGCTTTCTTT.

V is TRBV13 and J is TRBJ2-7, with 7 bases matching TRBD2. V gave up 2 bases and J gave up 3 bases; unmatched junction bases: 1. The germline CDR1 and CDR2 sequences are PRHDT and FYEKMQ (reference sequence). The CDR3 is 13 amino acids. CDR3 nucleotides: TGTGCCAGCAGCTTACAGCGGGGCTACGAGCAGTACTTC. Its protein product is CASSLQRGYEQYF.

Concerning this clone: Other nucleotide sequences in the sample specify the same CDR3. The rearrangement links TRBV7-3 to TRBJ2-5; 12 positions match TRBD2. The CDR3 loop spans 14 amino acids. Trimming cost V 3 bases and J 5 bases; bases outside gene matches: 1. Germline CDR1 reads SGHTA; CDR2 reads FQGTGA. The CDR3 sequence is CASSLTSGGETQYF. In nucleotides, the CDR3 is TGTGCCAGCAGCTTGACTAGCGGGGGTGAGACCCAGTACTTC.

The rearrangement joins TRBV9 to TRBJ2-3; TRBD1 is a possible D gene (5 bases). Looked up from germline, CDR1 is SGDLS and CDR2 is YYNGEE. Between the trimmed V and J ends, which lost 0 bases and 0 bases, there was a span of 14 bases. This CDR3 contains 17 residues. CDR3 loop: CASSVEGQGLSTDTQYF. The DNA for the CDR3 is TGTGCCAGCAGCGTAGAGGGGCAGGGATTAAGCACAGATACGCAGTATTTT. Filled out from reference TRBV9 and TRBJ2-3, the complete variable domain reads DSGVTQTPKHLITATGQRVTLRCSPRSGDLSVYWYQQSLDQGLQFLIQYYNGEERAKGNILERFSAQQFPDLHSELNLSSLELGDSALYFCASSVEGQGLSTDTQYFGPGTRLTVL.

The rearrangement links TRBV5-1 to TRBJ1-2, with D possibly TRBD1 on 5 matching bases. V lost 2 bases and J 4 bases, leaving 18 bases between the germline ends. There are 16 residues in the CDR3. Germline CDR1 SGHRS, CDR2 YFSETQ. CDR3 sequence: CASSFGQGPGLYGYTF. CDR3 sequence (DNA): TGCGCCAGCAGCTTCGGCCAGGGCCCCGGCCTCTATGGCTACACCTTC.

The CDR3 region has the DNA TGCGCCAGCAGCTTGGAGCTGCTGGGGGGAGATACGCAGTATTTT. Its translation: CASSLELLGGDTQYF. The chain uses TRBV5-1 and TRBJ2-3; TRBD2 might be the D (6 bases). The CDR3 covers 15 residues. Germline V gene sequence: CDR1 SGHRS, CDR2 YFSETQ. V lost 0 bases and J lost 5, with 13 bases in between.

CDR3 bases: TGTGCCAGCAGCCCACAGGGGTTGTCCTCCTACGAGCAGTACTTC. Its translation: CASSPQGLSSYEQYF. The chain links TRBV14 to TRBJ2-7; TRBD1 matches at 7 bases. The CDR3 contains 15 residues. With 4 bases clipped from V and 0 bases from J, the junction kept 6 bases outside the gene matches. Looked up from germline, CDR1 is SGHDN and CDR2 is FVKESK.

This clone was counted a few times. The CDR3 sequence: CAIHYPGSYGYTF. The CDR3 DNA is TGTGCCATCCACTACCCGGGGTCCTATGGCTACACCTTC. The rearrangement joins TRBV28 to TRBJ1-2; D gene unclear. This CDR3 has 13 residues. The germline CDR1 and CDR2 sequences are MDHEN and SYDVKM. V lost 10 bases and J lost 4, with 16 bases in between.

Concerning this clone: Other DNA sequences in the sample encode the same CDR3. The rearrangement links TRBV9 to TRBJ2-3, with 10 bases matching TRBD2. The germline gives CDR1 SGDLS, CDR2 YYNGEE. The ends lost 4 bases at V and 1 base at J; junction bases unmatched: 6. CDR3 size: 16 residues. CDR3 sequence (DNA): TGTGCCAGCAGCCCGAGGACTAGCGGCCGCACAGATACGCAGTATTTT. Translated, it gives CASSPRTSGRTDTQYF.